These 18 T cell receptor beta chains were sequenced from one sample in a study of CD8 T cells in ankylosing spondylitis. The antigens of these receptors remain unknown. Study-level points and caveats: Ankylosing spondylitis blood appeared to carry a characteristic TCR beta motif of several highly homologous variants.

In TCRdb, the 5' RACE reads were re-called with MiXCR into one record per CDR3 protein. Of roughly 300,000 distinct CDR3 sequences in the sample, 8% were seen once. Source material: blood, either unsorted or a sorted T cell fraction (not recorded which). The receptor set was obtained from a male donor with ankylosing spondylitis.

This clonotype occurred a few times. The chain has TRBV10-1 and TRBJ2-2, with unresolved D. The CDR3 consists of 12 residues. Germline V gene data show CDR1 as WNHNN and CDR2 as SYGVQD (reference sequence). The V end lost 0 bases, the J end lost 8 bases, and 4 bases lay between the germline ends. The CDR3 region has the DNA TGCGCCAGCAGTGAGTCGAGTGGGGAGCTGTTTTTT. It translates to CASSESSGELFF.

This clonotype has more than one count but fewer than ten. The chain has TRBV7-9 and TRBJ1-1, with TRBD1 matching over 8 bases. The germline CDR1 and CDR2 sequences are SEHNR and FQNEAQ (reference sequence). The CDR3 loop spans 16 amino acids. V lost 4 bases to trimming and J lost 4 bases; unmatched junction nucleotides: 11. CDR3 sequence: CASSSGQAVQTTEAFF. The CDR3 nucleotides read TGTGCCAGCAGCTCGGGACAGGCAGTTCAAACCACTGAAGCTTTCTTT.

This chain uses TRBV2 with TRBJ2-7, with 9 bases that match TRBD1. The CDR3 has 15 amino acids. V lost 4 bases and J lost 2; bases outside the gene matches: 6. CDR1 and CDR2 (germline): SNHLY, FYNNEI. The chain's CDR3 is CASSVADRGTYEQYF. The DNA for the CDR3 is TGTGCCAGCAGTGTTGCGGACAGGGGAACCTACGAGCAGTACTTC. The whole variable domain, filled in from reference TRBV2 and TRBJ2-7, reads EPEVTQTPSHQVTQMGQEVILRCVPISNHLYFYWYRQILGQKVEFLVSFYNNEISEKSEIFDDQFSVERPDGSNFTLKIRSTKLEDSAMYFCASSVADRGTYEQYFGPGTRLTVT.

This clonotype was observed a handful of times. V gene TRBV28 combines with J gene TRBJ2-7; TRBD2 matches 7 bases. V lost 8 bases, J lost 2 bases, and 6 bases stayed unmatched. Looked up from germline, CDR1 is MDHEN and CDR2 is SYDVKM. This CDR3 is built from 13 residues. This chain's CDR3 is CASQRDETYEQYF. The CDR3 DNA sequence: TGTGCCAGCCAGCGGGACGAGACCTACGAGCAGTACTTC.

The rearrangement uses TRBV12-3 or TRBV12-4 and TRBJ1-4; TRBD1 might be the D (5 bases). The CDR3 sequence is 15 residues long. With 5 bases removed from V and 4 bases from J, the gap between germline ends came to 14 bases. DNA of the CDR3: TGTGCCAGCAGTCCATCGGGGGTTGGTAATGAAAAACTGTTTTTT. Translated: CASSPSGVGNEKLFF.

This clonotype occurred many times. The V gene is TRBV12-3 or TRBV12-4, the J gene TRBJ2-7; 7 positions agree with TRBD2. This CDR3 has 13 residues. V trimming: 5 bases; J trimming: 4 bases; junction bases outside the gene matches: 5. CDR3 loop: CASSPPLAYEQYF. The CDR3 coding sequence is TGTGCCAGCAGTCCACCACTAGCGTACGAGCAGTACTTC.

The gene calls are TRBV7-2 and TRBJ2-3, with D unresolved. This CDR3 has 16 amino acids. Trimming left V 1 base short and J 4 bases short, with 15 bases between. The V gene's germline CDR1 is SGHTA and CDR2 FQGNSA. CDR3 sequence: CASSLVGGYSSDTQYF. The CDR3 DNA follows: TGTGCCAGCAGCTTAGTAGGTGGATACAGTTCAGATACGCAGTATTTT.

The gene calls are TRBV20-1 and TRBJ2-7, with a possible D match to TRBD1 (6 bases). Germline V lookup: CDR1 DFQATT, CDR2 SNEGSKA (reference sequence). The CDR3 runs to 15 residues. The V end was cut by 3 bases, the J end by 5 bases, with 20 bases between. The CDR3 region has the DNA TGCAGTGCTAGGGTTTTGACAGGAGTGTTCGACGAGCAGTACTTC. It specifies CSARVLTGVFDEQYF.

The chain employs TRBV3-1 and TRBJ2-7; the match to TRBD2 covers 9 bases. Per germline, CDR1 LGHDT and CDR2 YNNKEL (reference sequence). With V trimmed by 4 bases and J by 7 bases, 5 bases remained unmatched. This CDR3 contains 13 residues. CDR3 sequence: CASSLLAGDEQYF. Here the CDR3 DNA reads TGTGCCAGCAGCCTACTAGCGGGCGATGAGCAGTACTTC.

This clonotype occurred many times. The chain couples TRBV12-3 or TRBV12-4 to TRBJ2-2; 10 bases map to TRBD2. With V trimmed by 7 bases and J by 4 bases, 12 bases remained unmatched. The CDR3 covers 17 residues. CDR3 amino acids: CASMIGSGRSGTGELFF. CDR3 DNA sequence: TGTGCCAGCATGATTGGTAGCGGGAGGTCGGGCACCGGGGAGCTGTTTTTT.

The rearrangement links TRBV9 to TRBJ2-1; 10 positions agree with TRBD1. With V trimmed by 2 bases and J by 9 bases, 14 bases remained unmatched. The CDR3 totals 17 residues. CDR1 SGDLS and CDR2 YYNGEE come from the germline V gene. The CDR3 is CASSVGEGTGVFGEQFF. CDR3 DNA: TGTGCCAGCAGCGTTGGAGAGGGGACAGGGGTTTTCGGTGAGCAGTTCTTC.

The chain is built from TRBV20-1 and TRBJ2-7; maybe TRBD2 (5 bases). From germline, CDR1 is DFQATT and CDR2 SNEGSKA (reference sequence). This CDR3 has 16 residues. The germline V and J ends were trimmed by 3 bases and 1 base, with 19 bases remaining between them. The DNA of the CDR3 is TGCAGTGCTAGCCCTGCAAGCGGAGGCTGGTCCTACGAGCAGTACTTC. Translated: CSASPASGGWSYEQYF.

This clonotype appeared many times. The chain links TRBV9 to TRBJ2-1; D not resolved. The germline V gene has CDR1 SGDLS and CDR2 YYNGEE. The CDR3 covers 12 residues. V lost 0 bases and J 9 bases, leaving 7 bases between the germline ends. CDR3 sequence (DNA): TGTGCCAGCAGCGTAGTATGGGGTGAGCAGTTCTTC. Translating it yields CASSVVWGEQFF. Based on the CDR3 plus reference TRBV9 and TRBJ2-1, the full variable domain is DSGVTQTPKHLITATGQRVTLRCSPRSGDLSVYWYQQSLDQGLQFLIQYYNGEERAKGNILERFSAQQFPDLHSELNLSSLELGDSALYFCASSVVWGEQFFGPGTRLTVL.

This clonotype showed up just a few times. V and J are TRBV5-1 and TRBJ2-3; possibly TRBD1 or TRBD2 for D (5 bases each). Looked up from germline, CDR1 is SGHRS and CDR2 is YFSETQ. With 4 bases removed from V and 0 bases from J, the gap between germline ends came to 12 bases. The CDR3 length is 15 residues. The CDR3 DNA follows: TGCGCCAGCAGCCCGAGGGGCCCAAGCACAGATACGCAGTATTTT. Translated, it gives CASSPRGPSTDTQYF.

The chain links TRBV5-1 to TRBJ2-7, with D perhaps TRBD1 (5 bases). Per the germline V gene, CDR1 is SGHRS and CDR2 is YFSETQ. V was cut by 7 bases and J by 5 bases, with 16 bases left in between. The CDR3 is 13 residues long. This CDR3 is CASGLAGLNEQYF. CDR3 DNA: TGCGCCAGCGGGTTGGCAGGGCTAAACGAGCAGTACTTC.

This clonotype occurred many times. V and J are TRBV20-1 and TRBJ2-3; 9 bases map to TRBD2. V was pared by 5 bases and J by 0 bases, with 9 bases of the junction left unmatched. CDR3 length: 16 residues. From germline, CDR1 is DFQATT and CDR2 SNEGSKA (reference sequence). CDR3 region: CSAVSLAGRSTDTQYF. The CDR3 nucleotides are TGCAGTGCTGTATCCCTAGCGGGGCGTAGCACAGATACGCAGTATTTT.

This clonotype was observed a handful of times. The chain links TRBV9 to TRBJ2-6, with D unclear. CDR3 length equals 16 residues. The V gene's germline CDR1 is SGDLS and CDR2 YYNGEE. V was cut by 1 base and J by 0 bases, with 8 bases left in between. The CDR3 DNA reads TGTGCCAGCAGCGTAATCCCAAGCTCTGGGGCCAACGTCCTGACTTTC. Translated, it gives CASSVIPSSGANVLTF.

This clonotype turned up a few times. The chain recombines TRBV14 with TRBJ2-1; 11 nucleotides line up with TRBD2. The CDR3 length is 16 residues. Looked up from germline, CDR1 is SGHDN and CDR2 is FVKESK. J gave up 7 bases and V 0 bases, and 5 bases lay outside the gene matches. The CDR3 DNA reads TGTGCCAGCAGCCAAGACATAGCGGGAGGGCCAAATGAGCAGTTCTTC. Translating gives CASSQDIAGGPNEQFF.